Listed below are T cell receptor beta chains from one sample, sequenced in a study of T cell repertoires in cytomegalovirus infection. A single record per CDR3 protein comes from TCRdb applying MiXCR to the reads. This table holds roughly 800,000 distinct CDR3 sequences, almost 30% found once. For these TCRs, the target antigens are not known. The sequencing used cultured CD8+ T cells from PBMCs, collected from culture after CMV antigen stimulation. The receptor set was obtained from a human donor in good health (CMV status not recorded). Some clones in this sample may be carry-over from other donors' samples. Both conserved end residues are trimmed from each CDR3. D genes are given only for firm matches.

j_gene,v_gene,d_gene,CDR3aa
TRBJ2-1,TRBV12-3/TRBV12-4,NA,ASSSSQGNEQF
TRBJ2-1,TRBV2,TRBD2,ASSARLAGGGDEQF
TRBJ2-2,TRBV27,NA,ASSPRPTAAIHTGELF
TRBJ1-2,TRBV7-9,NA,ASSSRGGGKLNYGYT
TRBJ2-1,TRBV28,TRBD1,ASSPGQMHYNEQF
TRBJ1-2,TRBV12-3/TRBV12-4,NA,ASSPPGPYGYT
TRBJ1-4,TRBV28,NA,ASSGDTSNEKLF
TRBJ2-4,TRBV7-3,TRBD2,ASSVLAGGTKNIQY
TRBJ2-5,TRBV4-1,TRBD2,ASSQAGLAGGQETQY
TRBJ2-5,TRBV4-3,TRBD2,ASSQGLAGGLMQTQY
TRBJ2-2,TRBV9,TRBD1,ASTEGAGGELF
TRBJ2-1,TRBV27,TRBD2,ASSGLAGGPYNEQF
TRBJ1-1,TRBV2,NA,ASSEAGGLNTEAF
TRBJ2-1,TRBV6-2/TRBV6-3,NA,ASIKMGFSYNEQF
TRBJ2-5,TRBV4-1,TRBD2,ASSQEVAGGQETQY
TRBJ1-2,TRBV12-3/TRBV12-4,NA,ASSLGGGLSGYT
TRBJ1-2,TRBV2,NA,ARTGGILGYGYT
TRBJ2-3,TRBV27,NA,ASSFYGPSPDTQY
TRBJ2-7,TRBV19,TRBD2,ASSSTGEGPYEQY
TRBJ1-2,TRBV7-2,NA,ASSLFGDLVDGSYGYT
TRBJ2-3,TRBV15,TRBD2,ATSRDRRGYTDTQY
TRBJ1-4,TRBV5-4,NA,ASSPIPGTANEKLF
TRBJ2-5,TRBV7-2,NA,ASSFRGREETQY
TRBJ2-3,TRBV11-3,TRBD2,ASSLDRGGRTDTQY
TRBJ1-2,TRBV7-9,TRBD1,ASSGQGNYGYT
TRBJ2-1,TRBV4-3,NA,ASCRDQQGPPYNEQF
TRBJ1-2,TRBV12-3/TRBV12-4,NA,ASIPDKYYGYT
TRBJ2-7,TRBV9,NA,ASSVEGSYEQY
TRBJ1-5,TRBV7-2,NA,ASSPGPGPNQPQH
TRBJ1-4,TRBV7-2,NA,ASSPNIATNEKLF
TRBJ2-7,TRBV6-6,TRBD1,ASRSGQGWYEQY
TRBJ1-2,TRBV7-2,NA,ASSLRTRGYGYT
TRBJ1-5,TRBV4-1,NA,ASSLTPDQPQH
TRBJ2-1,TRBV27,NA,ASSHLDLYNEQF
TRBJ2-1,TRBV5-1,TRBD2,ASSPAWGGTLNEQF